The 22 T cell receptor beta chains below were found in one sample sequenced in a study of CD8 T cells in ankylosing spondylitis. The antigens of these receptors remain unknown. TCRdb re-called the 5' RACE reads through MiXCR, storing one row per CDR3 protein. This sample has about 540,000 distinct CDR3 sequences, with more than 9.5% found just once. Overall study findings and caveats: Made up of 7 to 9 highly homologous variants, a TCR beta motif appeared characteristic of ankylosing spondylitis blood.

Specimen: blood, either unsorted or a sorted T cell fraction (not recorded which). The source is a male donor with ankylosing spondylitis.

CDR3 nucleotides: TGCAGTGCTAGCGCAACCCCGGTTTACCGAGAGACCCAGTACTTC. Protein product: CSASATPVYRETQYF. The rearrangement uses TRBV20-1 and TRBJ2-5; no clear D gene. V dropped 3 bases and J dropped 4 bases, with 18 bases sitting between them. Per the germline V gene, CDR1 is DFQATT and CDR2 is SNEGSKA (reference sequence). The CDR3 consists of 15 residues.

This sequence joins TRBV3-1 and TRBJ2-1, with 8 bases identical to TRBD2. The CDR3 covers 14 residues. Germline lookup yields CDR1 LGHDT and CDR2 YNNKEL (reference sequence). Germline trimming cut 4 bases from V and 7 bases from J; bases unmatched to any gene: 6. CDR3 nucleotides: TGTGCCAGCAGCCTCTACCCTAGCGGGAATGAGCAGTTCTTC. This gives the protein CASSLYPSGNEQFF.

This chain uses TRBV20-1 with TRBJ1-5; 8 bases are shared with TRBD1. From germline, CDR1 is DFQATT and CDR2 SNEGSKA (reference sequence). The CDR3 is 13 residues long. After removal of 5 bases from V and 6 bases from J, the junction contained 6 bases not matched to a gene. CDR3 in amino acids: CSARTGGSQPQHF. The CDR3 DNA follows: TGCAGTGCTCGTACAGGGGGGAGTCAGCCCCAGCATTTT.

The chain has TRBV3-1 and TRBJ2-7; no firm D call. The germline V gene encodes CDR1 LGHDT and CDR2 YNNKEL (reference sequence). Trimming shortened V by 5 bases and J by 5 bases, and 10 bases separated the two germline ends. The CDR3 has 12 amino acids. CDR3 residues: CASSYNVDEQYF. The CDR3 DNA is TGTGCCAGCAGCTACAACGTTGACGAGCAGTACTTC.

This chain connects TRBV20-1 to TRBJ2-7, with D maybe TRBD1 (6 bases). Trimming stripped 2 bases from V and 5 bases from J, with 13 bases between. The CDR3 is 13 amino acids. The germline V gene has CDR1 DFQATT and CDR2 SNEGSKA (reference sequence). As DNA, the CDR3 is TGCAGTGCTAGATGGGTAGAGGGGGACGAGCAGTACTTC. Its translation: CSARWVEGDEQYF.

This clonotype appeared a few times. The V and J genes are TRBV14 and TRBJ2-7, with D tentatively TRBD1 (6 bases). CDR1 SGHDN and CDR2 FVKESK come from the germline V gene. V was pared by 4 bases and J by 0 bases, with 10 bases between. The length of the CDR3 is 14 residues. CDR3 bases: TGTGCCAGCAGCCCCAGGGGCACCTCCTACGAGCAGTACGTC. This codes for CASSPRGTSYEQYV.

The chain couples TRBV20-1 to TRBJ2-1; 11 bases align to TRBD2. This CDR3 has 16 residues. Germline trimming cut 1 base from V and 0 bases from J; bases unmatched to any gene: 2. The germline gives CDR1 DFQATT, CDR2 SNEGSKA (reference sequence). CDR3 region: CSARVGTSGSYNEQFF. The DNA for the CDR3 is TGCAGTGCTAGAGTAGGGACTAGCGGCTCCTACAATGAGCAGTTCTTC.

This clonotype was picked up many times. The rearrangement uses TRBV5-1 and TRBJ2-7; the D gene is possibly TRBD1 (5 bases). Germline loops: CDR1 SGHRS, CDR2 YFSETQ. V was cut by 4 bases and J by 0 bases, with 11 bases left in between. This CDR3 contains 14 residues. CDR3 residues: CASSPPQGSYEQYF. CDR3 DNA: TGCGCCAGCAGCCCGCCCCAGGGCTCCTACGAGCAGTACTTC.

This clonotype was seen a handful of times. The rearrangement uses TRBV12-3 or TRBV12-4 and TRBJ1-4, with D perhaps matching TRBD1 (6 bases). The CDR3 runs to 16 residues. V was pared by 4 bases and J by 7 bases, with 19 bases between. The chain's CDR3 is CASSSRGVGTIEKLFF. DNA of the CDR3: TGTGCCAGCAGTTCCCGCGGCGTGGGGACAATTGAAAAACTGTTTTTT.

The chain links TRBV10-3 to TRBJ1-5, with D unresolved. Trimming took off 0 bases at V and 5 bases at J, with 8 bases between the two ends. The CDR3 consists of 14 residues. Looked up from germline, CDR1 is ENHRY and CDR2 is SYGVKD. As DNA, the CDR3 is TGTGCCATCAGTGAGTCTAGGGCTGATCAGCCCCAGCATTTT. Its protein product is CAISESRADQPQHF.

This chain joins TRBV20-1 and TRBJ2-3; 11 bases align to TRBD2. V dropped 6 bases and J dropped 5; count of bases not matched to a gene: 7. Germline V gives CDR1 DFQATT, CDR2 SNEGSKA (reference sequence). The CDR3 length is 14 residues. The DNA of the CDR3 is TGCAGTGCGAAGCTAGCGGGAGGAGTAGATACGCAGTATTTT. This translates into CSAKLAGGVDTQYF.

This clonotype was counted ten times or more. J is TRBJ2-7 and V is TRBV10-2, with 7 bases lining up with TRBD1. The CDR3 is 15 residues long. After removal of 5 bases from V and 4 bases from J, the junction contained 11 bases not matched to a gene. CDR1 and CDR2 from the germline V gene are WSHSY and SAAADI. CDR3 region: CASSTNPGQIYEQYV. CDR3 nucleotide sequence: TGCGCCAGCAGTACCAATCCGGGACAGATTTACGAGCAGTACGTC.

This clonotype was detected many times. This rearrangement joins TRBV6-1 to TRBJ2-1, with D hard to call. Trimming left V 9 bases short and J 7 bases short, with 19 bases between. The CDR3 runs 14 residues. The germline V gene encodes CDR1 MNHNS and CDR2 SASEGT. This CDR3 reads CARGSRKAPNEQFF. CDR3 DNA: TGTGCCAGGGGAAGTAGGAAGGCTCCGAATGAGCAGTTCTTC.

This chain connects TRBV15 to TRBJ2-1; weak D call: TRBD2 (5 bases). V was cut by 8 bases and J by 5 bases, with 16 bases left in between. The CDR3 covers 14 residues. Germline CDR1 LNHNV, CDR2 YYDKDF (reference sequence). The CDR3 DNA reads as TGTGCCACCGGGCGGGCGGAGGCACACAATGAGCAGTTCTTC. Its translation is CATGRAEAHNEQFF.

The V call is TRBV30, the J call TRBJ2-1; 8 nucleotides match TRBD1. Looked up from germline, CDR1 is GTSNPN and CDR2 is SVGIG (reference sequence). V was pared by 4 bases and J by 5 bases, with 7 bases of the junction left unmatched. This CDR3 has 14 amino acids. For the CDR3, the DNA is TGTGCCTGGAATATGGGGACAGGACACAATGAGCAGTTCTTC. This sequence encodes CAWNMGTGHNEQFF.

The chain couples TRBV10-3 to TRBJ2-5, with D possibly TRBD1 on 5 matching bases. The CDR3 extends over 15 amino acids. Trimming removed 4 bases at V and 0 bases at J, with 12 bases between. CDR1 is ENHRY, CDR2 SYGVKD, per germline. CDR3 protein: CAISVTRTNQETQYF. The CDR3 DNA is TGTGCCATCAGTGTCACCCGGACAAACCAAGAGACCCAGTACTTC.

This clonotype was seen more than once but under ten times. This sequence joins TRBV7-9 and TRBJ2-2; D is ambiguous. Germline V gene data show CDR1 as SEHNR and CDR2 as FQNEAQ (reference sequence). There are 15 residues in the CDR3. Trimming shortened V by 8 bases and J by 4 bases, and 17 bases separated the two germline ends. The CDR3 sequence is CASERIITATGELFF. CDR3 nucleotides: TGTGCCAGCGAACGAATAATTACCGCCACCGGGGAGCTGTTTTTT.

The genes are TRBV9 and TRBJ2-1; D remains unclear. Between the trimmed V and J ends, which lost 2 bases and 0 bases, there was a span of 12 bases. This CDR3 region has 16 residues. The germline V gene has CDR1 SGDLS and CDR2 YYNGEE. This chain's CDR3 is CASSVQAPSSYNEQFF. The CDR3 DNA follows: TGTGCCAGCAGCGTCCAAGCGCCGAGCTCCTACAATGAGCAGTTCTTC.

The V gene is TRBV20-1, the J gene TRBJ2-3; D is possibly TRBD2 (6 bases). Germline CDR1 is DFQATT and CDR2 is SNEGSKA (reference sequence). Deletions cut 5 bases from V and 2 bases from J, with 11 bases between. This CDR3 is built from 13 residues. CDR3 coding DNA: TGCAGTGCTCCAGGACTATACACAGATACGCAGTATTTT. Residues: CSAPGLYTDTQYF.

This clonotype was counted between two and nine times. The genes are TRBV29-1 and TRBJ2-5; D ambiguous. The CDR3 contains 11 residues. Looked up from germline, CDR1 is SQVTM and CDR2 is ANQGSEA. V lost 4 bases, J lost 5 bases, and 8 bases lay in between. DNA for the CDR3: TGCAGCGTTGTTACTTCGGAGACCCAGTACTTC. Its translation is CSVVTSETQYF.

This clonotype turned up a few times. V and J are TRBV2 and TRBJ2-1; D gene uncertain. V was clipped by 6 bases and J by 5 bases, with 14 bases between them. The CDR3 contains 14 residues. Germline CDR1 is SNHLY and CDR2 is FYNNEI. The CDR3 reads CASSNTGLNNEQFF. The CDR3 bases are TGTGCCAGCAGCAACACCGGGCTAAACAATGAGCAGTTCTTC.

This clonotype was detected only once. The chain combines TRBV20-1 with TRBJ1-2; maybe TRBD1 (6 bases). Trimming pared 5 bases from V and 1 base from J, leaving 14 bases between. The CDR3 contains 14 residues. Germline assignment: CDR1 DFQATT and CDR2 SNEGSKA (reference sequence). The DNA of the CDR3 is TGCAGTGCTGACCGGGACACGCGTAACTATGGCTACACCTTC. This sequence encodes CSADRDTRNYGYTF.